The rows below give T cell receptor beta chains drawn from one sample of a study of blood T cell repertoires in COVID-19. Sequencing used immunoSEQ multiplex PCR; TCRdb keeps in-frame clones, though not all of them. The profile shows 400,000 or so clones, more than 80% of them singletons. The sequenced sample consisted of PBMCs or T cells enriched from blood (not recorded which). Receptor source: a man in his thirties or forties who had recovered from COVID-19. CDR3s include the opening cysteine and the closing phenylalanine or tryptophan. The order of the fields is J gene, clone size, D gene, V gene, CDR3 protein, CDR3 DNA. The D gene is left open where the match is weak. Part of the rows lack a size; the others show once, few, many or a class for expanded clones.

j_call: TRBJ2-5; clone_size: -; d_call: TRBD2; v_call: TRBV6-1; cdr3_aa: CASSEAGGRETQYF; cdr3_nt: TGTGCCAGCAGTGAAGCCGGGGGGAGAGAGACCCAGTACTTC
j_call: TRBJ1-2; clone_size: once; d_call: -; v_call: TRBV5-4; cdr3_aa: CASSSLGGLSHFF; cdr3_nt: TGTGCCAGCAGCTCCCTAGGAGGTCTCAGTCATTTCTTC
j_call: TRBJ1-2; clone_size: -; d_call: TRBD1; v_call: TRBV29-1; cdr3_aa: CSVRVGTDYTF; cdr3_nt: TGCAGCGTTAGGGTAGGGACAGACTACACCTTC
j_call: TRBJ1-4; clone_size: -; d_call: -; v_call: TRBV6-5; cdr3_aa: CASIGHGNEKLFF; cdr3_nt: TGTGCCAGCATTGGGCATGGTAATGAAAAACTGTTTTTT
j_call: TRBJ2-7; clone_size: -; d_call: TRBD2; v_call: TRBV11-2; cdr3_aa: CASSYGLAGAYSYEQYF; cdr3_nt: TGTGCCAGCAGCTATGGACTAGCGGGAGCCTACTCCTACGAGCAGTACTTC
j_call: TRBJ2-1; clone_size: -; d_call: -; v_call: TRBV7-6; cdr3_aa: CASSLGLALGNEQFF; cdr3_nt: TGTGCCAGCAGCTTAGGTCTAGCCCTGGGGAATGAGCAGTTCTTC
j_call: TRBJ2-1; clone_size: -; d_call: -; v_call: TRBV29-1; cdr3_aa: CSSIEVAEQFF; cdr3_nt: TGCAGCTCTATAGAGGTTGCGGAGCAGTTCTTC
j_call: TRBJ1-1; clone_size: few; d_call: -; v_call: TRBV30; cdr3_aa: CAWPSIYLRGTHTEAFF; cdr3_nt: TGTGCCTGGCCTTCAATATACCTCCGAGGCACGCACACTGAAGCTTTCTTT
j_call: TRBJ2-5; clone_size: -; d_call: -; v_call: TRBV6-5; cdr3_aa: CASSYFGNPQETQYF; cdr3_nt: TGTGCCAGCAGTTATTTCGGGAACCCACAAGAGACCCAGTACTTC
j_call: TRBJ2-1; clone_size: -; d_call: -; v_call: TRBV2; cdr3_aa: CASSVASNNEQFF; cdr3_nt: TGTGCCAGCAGTGTGGCTTCGAACAATGAGCAGTTCTTC
j_call: TRBJ2-7; clone_size: once; d_call: -; v_call: TRBV3-1/TRBV3-2; cdr3_aa: CASSHASRAIYSYEQYF; cdr3_nt: TGTGCCAGCAGTCACGCCTCCCGCGCGATCTACTCCTACGAGCAGTACTTC
j_call: TRBJ2-2; clone_size: -; d_call: TRBD2; v_call: TRBV3-1/TRBV3-2; cdr3_aa: CASSQLAGSHLGTGELFF; cdr3_nt: TGTGCCAGCAGCCAGCTAGCGGGGAGCCACCTTGGCACCGGGGAGCTGTTTTTT
j_call: TRBJ2-7; clone_size: -; d_call: TRBD2; v_call: TRBV7-9; cdr3_aa: CASSQTRLAGSYEQYF; cdr3_nt: TGTGCCAGCAGTCAGACCCGACTAGCGGGATCCTACGAGCAGTACTTC
j_call: TRBJ2-2; clone_size: -; d_call: -; v_call: TRBV9; cdr3_aa: CASTGTNTGELFF; cdr3_nt: TGTGCCAGCACAGGAACGAACACCGGGGAGCTGTTTTTT
j_call: TRBJ1-3; clone_size: -; d_call: -; v_call: TRBV30; cdr3_aa: CAWMSSGNTIYF; cdr3_nt: TGTGCCTGGATGAGCTCTGGAAACACCATATATTTT
j_call: TRBJ2-7; clone_size: -; d_call: -; v_call: TRBV25-1; cdr3_aa: CASSTSSYEQYF; cdr3_nt: TGTGCCAGCAGCACCAGTTCCTACGAGCAGTACTTC
j_call: TRBJ2-3; clone_size: -; d_call: -; v_call: TRBV18; cdr3_aa: CASSPPGGSDTQYF; cdr3_nt: TGTGCCAGCTCACCGCCCGGCGGATCAGATACGCAGTATTTT
j_call: TRBJ1-1; clone_size: -; d_call: -; v_call: TRBV28; cdr3_aa: CASGPPDTEAFF; cdr3_nt: TGTGCCAGCGGGCCGCCCGACACTGAAGCTTTCTTT
j_call: TRBJ2-7; clone_size: -; d_call: TRBD2; v_call: TRBV11-2; cdr3_aa: CASSLGLASEQYF; cdr3_nt: TGTGCCAGCAGCTTGGGACTAGCAAGCGAGCAGTACTTC
j_call: TRBJ1-5; clone_size: -; d_call: TRBD1; v_call: TRBV19; cdr3_aa: CASSNAGGSNQPQHF; cdr3_nt: TGTGCCAGTAGCAACGCAGGGGGAAGCAATCAGCCCCAGCATTTT
j_call: TRBJ2-1; clone_size: once; d_call: -; v_call: TRBV6-6; cdr3_aa: CASNLLEGEQFF; cdr3_nt: TGTGCCAGCAACCTACTTGAGGGTGAGCAGTTCTTC
j_call: TRBJ2-5; clone_size: few; d_call: TRBD1; v_call: TRBV9; cdr3_aa: CASSMGQFQETQYF; cdr3_nt: TGTGCCAGCAGCATGGGACAGTTCCAAGAGACCCAGTACTTC
j_call: TRBJ1-4; clone_size: once; d_call: -; v_call: TRBV28; cdr3_aa: CASSYAYEKLFF; cdr3_nt: TGTGCCAGCAGTTATGCGTATGAAAAACTGTTTTTT
j_call: TRBJ2-1; clone_size: once; d_call: TRBD2; v_call: TRBV19; cdr3_aa: CASSWRESYNEQFF; cdr3_nt: TGTGCCAGTTCCTGGCGGGAGAGTTACAATGAGCAGTTCTTC
j_call: TRBJ2-1; clone_size: -; d_call: TRBD2; v_call: TRBV5-4; cdr3_aa: CASSLASGRYNEQFF; cdr3_nt: TGTGCCAGCAGCTTGGCAAGCGGGAGGTACAATGAGCAGTTCTTC
j_call: TRBJ1-2; clone_size: -; d_call: -; v_call: TRBV27; cdr3_aa: CASSLGTAYGYTF; cdr3_nt: TGTGCCAGCAGTCTAGGGACTGCCTATGGCTACACCTTC
j_call: TRBJ2-1; clone_size: -; d_call: TRBD2; v_call: TRBV27; cdr3_aa: CASSPLAGGNEQFF; cdr3_nt: TGTGCCAGCAGTCCGTTAGCGGGTGGCAATGAGCAGTTCTTC
j_call: TRBJ1-4; clone_size: -; d_call: TRBD1; v_call: TRBV7-2; cdr3_aa: CASSPGTDFEKLFF; cdr3_nt: TGTGCCAGCAGCCCCGGGACAGATTTTGAAAAACTGTTTTTT
j_call: TRBJ2-2; clone_size: -; d_call: -; v_call: TRBV10-3; cdr3_aa: CAIGPGDSNTGELFF; cdr3_nt: TGTGCCATCGGACCAGGGGATTCGAACACCGGGGAGCTGTTTTTT
j_call: TRBJ2-7; clone_size: -; d_call: TRBD1; v_call: TRBV2; cdr3_aa: CASRVTGGGYEQYF; cdr3_nt: TGTGCCAGCAGGGTGACAGGGGGCGGGTACGAGCAGTACTTC
j_call: TRBJ2-1; clone_size: -; d_call: TRBD2; v_call: TRBV27; cdr3_aa: CASSLGTSGTEEQFF; cdr3_nt: TGTGCCAGCAGTTTAGGGACTAGCGGGACGGAAGAGCAGTTCTTC
j_call: TRBJ2-1; clone_size: once; d_call: TRBD2; v_call: TRBV19; cdr3_aa: CASSTRDYSYNEQFF; cdr3_nt: TGTGCCAGTAGTACTAGGGACTATTCCTACAATGAGCAGTTCTTC
j_call: TRBJ2-7; clone_size: -; d_call: -; v_call: TRBV28; cdr3_aa: CASSQQGFDSYEQYF; cdr3_nt: TGTGCCAGCAGCCAGCAGGGGTTCGACTCCTACGAGCAGTACTTC
j_call: TRBJ2-1; clone_size: -; d_call: -; v_call: TRBV7-8; cdr3_aa: CASSYTRRGDNEQFF; cdr3_nt: TGTGCCAGCAGCTACACTAGAAGAGGCGACAATGAGCAGTTCTTC
j_call: TRBJ1-1; clone_size: -; d_call: -; v_call: TRBV19; cdr3_aa: CASSTLDSHHEAFF; cdr3_nt: TGTGCCAGTAGCACTCTGGACAGCCACCATGAAGCTTTCTTT
j_call: TRBJ1-1; clone_size: -; d_call: -; v_call: TRBV28; cdr3_aa: CASSPGGAEAFF; cdr3_nt: TGTGCCAGCAGTCCGGGTGGCGCTGAAGCTTTCTTT
j_call: TRBJ2-3; clone_size: -; d_call: -; v_call: TRBV10-1; cdr3_aa: CASSDLRAAGFPDTQYF; cdr3_nt: TGCGCCAGCAGTGACTTGCGAGCGGCGGGCTTCCCCGATACGCAGTATTTT
j_call: TRBJ1-5; clone_size: -; d_call: -; v_call: TRBV2; cdr3_aa: CASSGQYQPQHF; cdr3_nt: TGTGCCAGCAGTGGACAGTATCAGCCCCAGCATTTT
j_call: TRBJ2-4; clone_size: -; d_call: TRBD1; v_call: TRBV6-5; cdr3_aa: CASRTMGQGGTVQYF; cdr3_nt: TGTGCCAGCAGGACGATGGGACAGGGCGGGACTGTTCAGTACTTC
j_call: TRBJ2-1; clone_size: once; d_call: -; v_call: TRBV28; cdr3_aa: CASSFRSYNEQFF; cdr3_nt: TGTGCCAGCAGTTTCAGGTCCTACAATGAGCAGTTCTTC
j_call: TRBJ2-7; clone_size: -; d_call: -; v_call: TRBV4-1; cdr3_aa: CASSQDSGQSYEQYF; cdr3_nt: TGCGCCAGCAGCCAAGACAGCGGGCAGTCCTACGAGCAGTACTTC
j_call: TRBJ2-1; clone_size: -; d_call: TRBD2; v_call: TRBV12-3/TRBV12-4; cdr3_aa: CASRPTSAVGEFF; cdr3_nt: TGTGCCAGCAGGCCTACTAGCGCCGTTGGGGAGTTCTTC
j_call: TRBJ2-2; clone_size: -; d_call: TRBD2; v_call: TRBV2; cdr3_aa: CASIRGRANTGELFF; cdr3_nt: TGTGCCAGCATCAGAGGGAGGGCGAACACCGGGGAGCTGTTTTTT
j_call: TRBJ2-1; clone_size: -; d_call: -; v_call: TRBV3-1/TRBV3-2; cdr3_aa: CASSQDRTTEQFF; cdr3_nt: TGTGCCAGCAGCCAAGATAGAACCACTGAGCAGTTCTTC
j_call: TRBJ2-2; clone_size: once; d_call: TRBD1; v_call: TRBV5-1; cdr3_aa: CASSLGQGALTGELFF; cdr3_nt: TGCGCCAGCAGCTTGGGACAGGGGGCATTGACCGGGGAGCTGTTTTTT
j_call: TRBJ1-1; clone_size: -; d_call: TRBD1; v_call: TRBV5-6; cdr3_aa: CASSPGTGGRAEAFF; cdr3_nt: TGTGCCAGCAGCCCCGGGACAGGGGGCCGCGCTGAAGCTTTCTTT
j_call: TRBJ1-1; clone_size: -; d_call: -; v_call: TRBV27; cdr3_aa: CASSYREGSAEAFF; cdr3_nt: TGTGCCAGCAGCTACAGGGAAGGCAGCGCTGAAGCTTTCTTT
j_call: TRBJ1-2; clone_size: -; d_call: TRBD1; v_call: TRBV14; cdr3_aa: CASSQDRVGYTF; cdr3_nt: TGTGCCAGCAGCCAGGACAGGGTTGGCTACACCTTC
j_call: TRBJ2-3; clone_size: -; d_call: -; v_call: TRBV11-1; cdr3_aa: CASSLYTSTDTQYF; cdr3_nt: TGTGCCAGCAGCCTGTATACTAGCACAGATACGCAGTATTTT
j_call: TRBJ1-2; clone_size: -; d_call: -; v_call: TRBV28; cdr3_aa: CASRAGGRNGYTF; cdr3_nt: TGTGCCAGCAGGGCGGGGGGGCGGAATGGCTACACCTTC
j_call: TRBJ2-1; clone_size: -; d_call: TRBD2; v_call: TRBV12-3/TRBV12-4; cdr3_aa: CASSLGLVNEQFF; cdr3_nt: TGTGCCAGCAGTCTCGGACTAGTGAATGAGCAGTTCTTC
j_call: TRBJ1-5; clone_size: -; d_call: -; v_call: TRBV28; cdr3_aa: CASSLSGDTNQPQHF; cdr3_nt: TGTGCCAGCAGTTTATCCGGGGACACGAATCAGCCCCAGCATTTT
j_call: TRBJ1-1; clone_size: -; d_call: -; v_call: TRBV4-2; cdr3_aa: CASSQDEYLSANTEAFF; cdr3_nt: TGTGCCAGCAGCCAAGATGAATATCTTAGTGCAAACACTGAAGCTTTCTTT
j_call: TRBJ2-1; clone_size: -; d_call: TRBD2; v_call: TRBV7-2; cdr3_aa: CASSSQGRQREGSEQFF; cdr3_nt: TGTGCCAGCAGCTCGCAGGGGCGGCAGCGGGAGGGGAGTGAGCAGTTCTTC
j_call: TRBJ1-4; clone_size: few; d_call: -; v_call: TRBV28; cdr3_aa: CASKGLGDGAREKLFF; cdr3_nt: TGTGCCAGCAAGGGACTCGGGGACGGGGCCCGGGAAAAACTGTTTTTT